The present TCR beta chain was sequenced within a study of T cells in Graves' hyperthyroidism and ophthalmopathy (dated by TCRdb to the late 2010s). Concerning the study at large: Peripheral blood samples were taken at initial diagnosis, before any treatment was given. To identify TCR V-J signatures that set the groups apart, the researchers used a discovery cohort of 100 patients, made up of 40 to 45 with Graves' ophthalmopathy and 55 to 65 with stable Graves' hyperthyroidism. Prospective prediction of ophthalmopathy was tested in an independent validation cohort of 18 hyperthyroidism patients and roughly 16 patients who later progressed to ophthalmopathy. The roughly 100 discovery patients were randomly divided into training and test sets at a 7:3 ratio. The study also compared thyroid tissue and blood T-cell repertoires from several Graves' hyperthyroidism patients. After sampling, hyperthyroidism patients received methimazole starting at 30 mg daily, and ophthalmopathy patients received high-dose intravenous methylprednisolone. The paper describes TCR Vbeta CDR3 sequencing of more than 120 peripheral blood samples, made up of under 50 ophthalmopathy patients, approximately 76 hyperthyroidism patients and some 17 progressor patients.

Stable Graves' hyperthyroidism was defined as no progression to ophthalmopathy during 18 months of follow-up. Hyperthyroidism patients were aged 18 to 65 years and newly diagnosed, with disease duration of less than 2 months. The study excluded patients with uncontrolled infections, other autoimmune diseases, pregnancy or lactation. Diagnoses were based on clinical symptoms, serum thyroxine and TRAb, thyroid ultrasound and orbital computed tomography. PBMCs were isolated from about 10 ml of fresh peripheral blood by Ficoll-Paque density gradient centrifugation. Total RNA was extracted with Trizol reagent, and quality was checked on an Agilent 2100 Bioanalyzer. The TCR beta CDR3 regions were amplified from RNA transcripts. A first-round RT-PCR of the TCR CDR3 used the HTBI primer set with the Qiagen OneStep RT-PCR kit. A second multiplex PCR round built the libraries, followed by size selection and purification. The libraries were sequenced on an Illumina HiSeq2000 using paired-end 100 bp reads. In the source study's methods: SOAPnuke was used to process the raw data, throwing out any read that contained adapters or uncalled bases, had a mean Phred below 15, or lacked an exact constant-primer or identifier match. COPE v1.2.5 was used to merge high-quality paired reads, and clonotypes were defined as unique nucleotide sequences. MiTCR v1.1 was used to align clonotypes to the IMGT TRBV, TRBD and TRBJ reference segments. The analysis included only V-J combinations with a frequency above 0.0001, which together covered 99% to 99.2% of the repertoires. The TCS score was defined as the ratio of F50 (clonal expansion) to E x V (chaos), calculated using BLOSUM62-based TCRdist between CDR3 peptides within each V-J. Welch's t-statistics and random forest reduced fewer than 600 V-J features to around 14, which were used in a naive Bayes classifier (R e1071). TCRdb trimmed public reads at Q25 via fastp, called clones via MiXCR and kept in-frame beta chains. Here each entry gathers all rows of one CDR3 protein and keeps the most common genes and DNA. TCRdb, not the authors, supplied the V and J calls. This sample has around 580,000 distinct CDR3 sequences in its table, and 16% of those were observed once. Of the sample, about 18% falls within the top ten clones.

From the germline V gene (reference sequence), CDR1 is GTSNPN and CDR2 is SVGIG. Measured from the cysteine to the phenylalanine, the CDR3 is 13 residues long. The retained sequence is limited to the CDR3, 39 bases, with the frame set at the first base. Trimming takes 8 bases off V and 5 bases off J; junction bases not matched to a gene: 7. About this clonotype itself: The antigen it recognizes is unknown. No base qualities exist here, and no much larger clone lies one base off it.

The investigation overall reported the following: Blood samples also contained most of the expanded thyroid clonotypes (frequency above 0.001), which suggests that blood repertoires may reflect thyroid immune responses. No statistical method was used to fix the sample size in advance, and group allocation was not hidden from the investigators. A model built on a 13 V-J signature distinguished ophthalmopathy from stable hyperthyroidism, reaching 85% to 90% sensitivity and about 81% specificity in cross-validation and 80%/75% in testing. In validation, progression to ophthalmopathy was predicted by the model with 65% to 71% sensitivity and roughly 76% specificity, a median of 6.5 months before onset.

Sequencing was done on a sample of blood. The chain joins TRBV30 to TRBJ1-4; 8 bases in between match TRBD1. The origin of this receptor is a young woman with Graves' hyperthyroidism. The DNA sequence is TGTGCCACTCGACAGGGGATAAATGAAAAACTGTTTTTT. This is translated as CATRQGINEKLFF.